This T cell receptor beta chain comes out of a study of cytomegalovirus exposure and HLA in healthy donors. V lost 0 bases and J lost 1, with 12 bases in between. Looked up from germline, CDR1 is LNHDA and CDR2 is SQIVND (reference sequence). The CDR3 length is 16 residues. This clone came up a few times. Use of 60 Vbeta and 13 Jbeta primers characterized the PCR. TCRdb's copy holds only in-frame clones and misses some; the assay was immunoSEQ multiplex PCR. The table shows 150,000 to 200,000 clones, with roughly 77% occurring only once. Sequencing input: PBMCs. The gene calls are TRBV19 and TRBJ1-1; D is perhaps TRBD1 (6 bases). This clonotype was sampled from a woman in her thirties or forties in good health and CMV-seropositive. CDR3 protein: CASSIELGAGNTEAFF. CDR3 DNA: TGTGCCAGTAGTATAGAGTTGGGGGCCGGGAACACTGAAGCTTTCTTT.